This TCR beta chain was profiled in a study of blood T cells in healthy people across ages. Sample-barcoded 5' priming and a J-beta primer mix drove a second PCR of about 6 to 12 cycles. Using its own MiXCR run on the 5' RACE reads, TCRdb lists one record per CDR3 protein. The sample lists roughly 800,000 distinct CDR3 sequences; 30% to 45% were seen once. Per germline, CDR1 LGHNA and CDR2 YNFKEQ. The trim removed 2 bases at V and 4 bases at J, leaving 3 bases unmatched. CDR3 size: 14 residues. This clonotype has only a few counts. This TCR derives from a man aged 18 to 30 in good health. V is TRBV4-2 and J is TRBJ1-1; TRBD1 agrees at 8 bases. Material: blood. The CDR3 DNA reads as TGTGCCAGCAGCCAACTGACAGGGGTCACTGAAGCTTTCTTT. The encoded protein is CASSQLTGVTEAFF.